Each of the 21 T cell receptor beta chains below was sequenced from the same sample in a study of graft-versus-host responses after intestinal transplantation. Responders labeled with CFSE (approximately 200,000) were plated with approximately 200,000 irradiated, violet-dye-labeled stimulators. The method was immunoSEQ multiplex PCR; TCRdb's version includes in-frame clones alone and lacks a portion of them. This sample has 8,000 to 13,000 clones, with roughly a third found just once. This specimen was alloreactive CD8+ T cells from a mixed lymphocyte reaction culture, taken before intestinal transplant. As to subset: CFSE-low proliferating T cells sorted from roughly six-day pre-transplant mixed lymphocyte reaction (GvH or HvG direction). These receptors were taken from a human patient who received an intestinal transplant.

This clone was seen a few times. The chain recombines TRBV11-2 with TRBJ2-7; 8 bases fit TRBD2. The CDR3 runs 16 residues. Germline V gene data show CDR1 as SGHAT and CDR2 as FQNNGV. Trimming took 4 bases from V and 4 from J; bases not matched to a gene: 12. The CDR3 here is CASSSRGRGGTYEQYF. As DNA, the CDR3 is TGTGCCAGCAGCTCGCGGGGGCGCGGGGGGACTTACGAGCAGTACTTC. The variable domain in full, completed from reference TRBV11-2 and TRBJ2-7, reads EAGVAQSPRYKIIEKRQSVAFWCNPISGHATLYWYQQILGQGPKLLIQFQNNGVVDDSQLPKDRFSAERLKGVDSTLKIQPAKLEDSAVYLCASSSRGRGGTYEQYFGPGTRLTVT.

V usage is TRBV19 and J usage is TRBJ1-2, with D unclear. Trimming removed 4 bases from V and 2 bases from J, with 14 bases in between. The CDR3 length is 15 residues. The germline CDR1 and CDR2 sequences are LNHDA and SQIVND (reference sequence). The CDR3 DNA reads TGTGCCAGTAGTAGGAGGCAGTATGTAAACTATGGCTACACCTTC. This sequence encodes CASSRRQYVNYGYTF.

This chain connects TRBV7-3 to TRBJ2-2, with 7 positions matching TRBD1. Germline loops: CDR1 SGHTA, CDR2 FQGTGA. The CDR3 consists of 14 residues. Germline trimming cut 2 bases from V and 6 bases from J; bases unmatched to any gene: 3. The CDR3: CASSLEGAAGELFF. The DNA of the CDR3 is TGTGCCAGCAGCTTAGAGGGGGCGGCCGGGGAGCTGTTTTTT.

The chain has TRBV19 and TRBJ2-1, with D perhaps TRBD2 (6 bases). The CDR3 has 15 residues. Germline values: CDR1 LNHDA, CDR2 SQIVND (reference sequence). Trimming shortened V by 7 bases and J by 5 bases, and 18 bases separated the two germline ends. The DNA of the CDR3 is TGTGCCAGTACCTCCCGGGACTCAGGACACAATGAGCAGTTCTTC. Translating gives CASTSRDSGHNEQFF.

This chain's CDR3 is CASSSEGGSTDTQYF. Written as DNA, the CDR3 is TGCGCCAGCAGTTCCGAAGGGGGTAGCACAGATACGCAGTATTTT. The chain uses TRBV5-1 and TRBJ2-3; a possible D gene is TRBD1 (6 bases). This CDR3 has 15 amino acids. Germline lookup yields CDR1 SGHRS and CDR2 YFSETQ. The V end lost 5 bases, the J end lost 0 bases, and 13 bases lay between the germline ends. Complete variable domain (other parts from reference TRBV5-1 and TRBJ2-3): KAGVTQTPRYLIKTRGQQVTLSCSPISGHRSVSWYQQTPGQGLQFLFEYFSETQRNKGNFPGRFSGRQFSNSRSEMNVSTLELGDSALYLCASSSEGGSTDTQYFGPGTRLTVL.

This clone was seen a few times. J is TRBJ2-3 and V is TRBV7-9; TRBD2 aligns across 10 bases. V gave up 3 bases and J gave up 1 base; unmatched junction bases: 10. The CDR3 is 18 amino acids. The V gene's germline CDR1 is SEHNR and CDR2 FQNEAQ (reference sequence). The CDR3: CASSFPLAGESGTDTQYF. The DNA for the CDR3 is TGTGCCAGCAGCTTTCCTCTAGCGGGAGAATCGGGCACAGATACGCAGTATTTT.

The chain uses TRBV6-5 and TRBJ2-5, with a tentative D call TRBD2 (6 bases). This CDR3 comprises 14 residues. Per the germline V gene, CDR1 is MNHEY and CDR2 is SVGAGI. V lost 2 bases and J lost 5, with 12 bases in between. The CDR3 DNA is TGTGCCAGCAGTTACCGGGGGTATGGGGAGACCCAGTACTTC. Encoded protein: CASSYRGYGETQYF.

The gene calls are TRBV9 and TRBJ2-3; TRBD2 aligns across 11 bases. Germline CDR1 and CDR2: SGDLS and YYNGEE. The CDR3 has 23 amino acids. The trim removed 0 bases at V and 1 base at J, leaving 22 bases unmatched. The CDR3 loop reads CASSVEAWASGGSSPFGTDTQYF. In DNA, the CDR3 is TGTGCCAGCAGCGTAGAGGCCTGGGCTAGCGGGGGGTCCTCCCCTTTTGGCACAGATACGCAGTATTTT.

The chain combines TRBV28 with TRBJ2-1, with D perhaps matching TRBD2 (5 bases). V lost 5 bases, J lost 6 bases, and 11 bases lay in between. The CDR3 is 13 amino acids. Germline V gene data show CDR1 as MDHEN and CDR2 as SYDVKM. In nucleotides, the CDR3 is TGTGCCAGCAGTCAAAGACTAAGCAATGAGCAGTTCTTC. Its protein product is CASSQRLSNEQFF.

The rearrangement joins TRBV30 to TRBJ2-7, with D maybe TRBD1 (8 bases). Between the trimmed V and J ends, which lost 3 bases and 3 bases, there was a span of 18 bases. CDR3 length: 15 amino acids. Germline CDR1 and CDR2: GTSNPN and SVGIG (reference sequence). The CDR3 here is CAWSPGQGGIYEQYF. The CDR3, as DNA: TGTGCCTGGAGCCCCGGACAGGGAGGGATCTACGAGCAGTACTTC.

The CDR3 sequence is CASSSKGLAGVFSYEQYF. Written as DNA, the CDR3 is TGTGCCAGCAGCTCGAAGGGACTAGCGGGAGTTTTTTCCTACGAGCAGTACTTC. The chain links TRBV5-5 to TRBJ2-7; 14 positions match TRBD2. Trimming at V came to 3 bases and at J to 1 base, leaving 9 bases not matched to a gene. The CDR3 runs 18 residues. CDR1 is SGHKS and CDR2 is YYEKEE in the germline V gene (reference sequence). Using reference TRBV5-5 and TRBJ2-7 for the parts outside the CDR3, the full variable domain is DAGVTQSPTHLIKTRGQQVTLRCSPISGHKSVSWYQQVLGQGPQFIFQYYEKEERGRGNFPDRFSARQFPNYSSELNVNALLLGDSALYLCASSSKGLAGVFSYEQYFGPGTRLTVT.

V gene TRBV4-1 combines with J gene TRBJ1-2; 7 bases fit TRBD1. Germline V gives CDR1 MGHRA, CDR2 YSYEKL. V lost 1 base and J lost 4; bases outside the gene matches: 6. This CDR3 is built from 15 residues. CDR3 loop: CASSQVQGRGYGYTF. CDR3 DNA sequence: TGCGCCAGCAGCCAAGTACAGGGGCGAGGCTATGGCTACACCTTC.

The V call is TRBV19, the J call TRBJ2-3; TRBD2 matches at 7 bases. The junction had 8 bases not matched to a gene; V was cut back by 1 base and J by 1 base. This CDR3 comprises 17 residues. CDR1 and CDR2 from the germline V gene are LNHDA and SQIVND (reference sequence). The chain's CDR3 is CASSIGEGRERTDTQYF. The CDR3 nucleotides are TGTGCCAGTAGTATAGGGGAAGGGCGGGAGCGCACAGATACGCAGTATTTT.

This chain connects TRBV15 to TRBJ1-5; 7 positions match TRBD1. The CDR3 spans 15 residues. In germline, CDR1 is LNHNV, CDR2 YYDKDF (reference sequence). V lost 3 bases and J lost 7; bases outside the gene matches: 9. The CDR3 reads CATSRTQGFGQPQHF. CDR3 nucleotides: TGTGCCACCAGCAGGACACAGGGGTTCGGGCAGCCCCAGCATTTT. Using reference TRBV15 and TRBJ1-5 for the parts outside the CDR3, the full variable domain is DAMVIQNPRYQVTQFGKPVTLSCSQTLNHNVMYWYQQKSSQAPKLLFHYYDKDFNNEADTPDNFQSRRPNTSFCFLDIRSPGLGDTAMYLCATSRTQGFGQPQHFGDGTRLSIL.

The rearrangement uses TRBV27 and TRBJ2-6; 12 bases are a match to TRBD1. Losses at the gene ends were 5 bases for V and 3 bases for J; bases not matched to a gene: 11. This CDR3 is built from 19 residues. Looked up from germline, CDR1 is MNHEY and CDR2 is SMNVEV (reference sequence). The CDR3 nucleotides are TGTGCCAGCAGTCCCTTCCTGGGACAGGGGGCCCTTGGGGCCAACGTCCTGACTTTC. This translates into CASSPFLGQGALGANVLTF.

In this sample, this clone turned up a few times. The genes are TRBV6-5 and TRBJ2-7; 8 bases align to TRBD1. CDR3 length equals 14 residues. Germline CDR1 MNHEY, CDR2 SVGAGI. Losses at the gene ends were 4 bases for V and 2 bases for J; bases not matched to a gene: 4. The CDR3 loop is CASSSGTGPYEQYF. The CDR3 DNA reads TGTGCCAGCAGTTCCGGGACAGGACCCTACGAGCAGTACTTC.

The chain employs TRBV4-1 and TRBJ1-6; D not certain. Trimming pared 1 base from V and 4 bases from J, leaving 14 bases between. Germline V gene sequence: CDR1 MGHRA, CDR2 YSYEKL. The CDR3 runs to 17 residues. The CDR3, as DNA: TGCGCCAGCAGCCAAGGACATTTTCAGAAGTATAATTCACCCCTCCACTTT. It is translated as CASSQGHFQKYNSPLHF.

The gene calls are TRBV10-3 and TRBJ2-5, with a tentative D call TRBD2 (7 bases). The V gene's germline CDR1 is ENHRY and CDR2 SYGVKD. Trimming took off 3 bases at V and 5 bases at J, with 13 bases between the two ends. CDR3 length: 14 amino acids. This CDR3 is CAISDFGGQETQYF. CDR3 coding DNA: TGTGCCATCAGTGATTTCGGGGGGCAGGAGACCCAGTACTTC.

This clone occurred a few times. The chain couples TRBV28 to TRBJ2-3; 8 bases fit TRBD1. The CDR3 contains 14 residues. The V gene's germline CDR1 is MDHEN and CDR2 SYDVKM. Trimming cost V 3 bases and J 1 base; bases outside gene matches: 0. This chain's CDR3 is CASSLTGGTDTQYF. In nucleotides, the CDR3 is TGTGCCAGCAGTTTGACAGGGGGCACAGATACGCAGTATTTT.

The chain is built from TRBV4-2 and TRBJ1-2; 9 bases align to TRBD1. V gave up 5 bases and J gave up 7 bases; unmatched junction bases: 2. CDR1 and CDR2 from the germline V gene are LGHNA and YNFKEQ. The CDR3 extends over 12 amino acids. The CDR3 DNA sequence: TGTGCCAGCAGCAGGGGACAGGGTGGCTACACCTTC. Its translation: CASSRGQGGYTF.

The chain carries TRBV6-6 and TRBJ1-2; 8 nucleotides match TRBD1. With 5 bases clipped from V and 4 bases from J, the junction kept 6 bases outside the gene matches. The CDR3 is 14 residues long. The germline V gene encodes CDR1 MNHNY and CDR2 SVGAGI (reference sequence). The CDR3 loop is CASSHRDRIYGYTF. As DNA, the CDR3 is TGTGCCAGCAGTCACCGGGACAGGATCTATGGCTACACCTTC.